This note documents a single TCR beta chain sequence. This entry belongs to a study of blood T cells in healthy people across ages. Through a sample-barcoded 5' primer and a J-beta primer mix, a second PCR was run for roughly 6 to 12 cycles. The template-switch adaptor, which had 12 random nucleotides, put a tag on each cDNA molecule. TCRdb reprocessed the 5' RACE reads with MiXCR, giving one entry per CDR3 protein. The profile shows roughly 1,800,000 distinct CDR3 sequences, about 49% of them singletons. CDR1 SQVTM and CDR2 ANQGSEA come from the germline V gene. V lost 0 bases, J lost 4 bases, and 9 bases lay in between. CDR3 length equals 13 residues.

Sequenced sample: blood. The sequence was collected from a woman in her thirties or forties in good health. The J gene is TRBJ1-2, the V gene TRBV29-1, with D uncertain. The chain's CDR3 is CSVEDPHLYGYTF. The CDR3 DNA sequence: TGCAGCGTTGAAGATCCGCACCTCTATGGCTACACCTTC.